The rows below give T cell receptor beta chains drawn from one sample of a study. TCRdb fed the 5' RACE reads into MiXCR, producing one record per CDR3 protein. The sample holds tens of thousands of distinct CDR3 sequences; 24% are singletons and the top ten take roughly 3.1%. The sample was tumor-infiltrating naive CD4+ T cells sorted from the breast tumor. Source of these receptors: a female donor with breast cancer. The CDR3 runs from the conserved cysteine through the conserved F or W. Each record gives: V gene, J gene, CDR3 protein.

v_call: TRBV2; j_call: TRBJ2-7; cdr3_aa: CASSAQLAGAGYEQYF
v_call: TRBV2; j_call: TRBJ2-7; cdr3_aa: CASSTGLAGYEQYF
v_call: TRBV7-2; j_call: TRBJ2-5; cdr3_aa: CASSLPLVGGETQYF
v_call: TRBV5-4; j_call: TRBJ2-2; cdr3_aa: CASSFRGGRRRYTGELFF
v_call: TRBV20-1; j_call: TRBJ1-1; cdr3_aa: CSARDRPRGSEAFF
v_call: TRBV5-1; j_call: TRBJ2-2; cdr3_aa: CASSFSMGAVANTGELFF
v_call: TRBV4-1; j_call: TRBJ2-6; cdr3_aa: CASSQGDRGHFSGANVLTF
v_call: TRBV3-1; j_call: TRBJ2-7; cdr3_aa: CASSPRGGRYEQYF
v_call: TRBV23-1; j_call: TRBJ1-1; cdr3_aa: CASSQSGGHTEAFF
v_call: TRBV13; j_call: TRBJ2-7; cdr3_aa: CASSIEGSEQYF
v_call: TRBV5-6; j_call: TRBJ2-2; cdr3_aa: CASSLARDRGRRRGPGELFF
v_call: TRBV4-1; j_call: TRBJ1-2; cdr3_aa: CASSQMGQSYTF
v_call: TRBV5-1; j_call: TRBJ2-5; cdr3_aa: CASNLDAGSETQYF
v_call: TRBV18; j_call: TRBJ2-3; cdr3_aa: CASSPVTMSTDTQYF
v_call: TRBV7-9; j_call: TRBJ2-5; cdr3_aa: CASSLQGGASRETQYF
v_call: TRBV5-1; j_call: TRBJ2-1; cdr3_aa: CASSPSGSSYKEQFF
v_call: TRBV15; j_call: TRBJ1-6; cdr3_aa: CATSREGGLGVNSPLHF
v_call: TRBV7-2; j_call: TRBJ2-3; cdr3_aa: CASSPRLTDTQYF
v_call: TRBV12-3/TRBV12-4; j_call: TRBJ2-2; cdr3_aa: CASSSMLAGSNGELFF
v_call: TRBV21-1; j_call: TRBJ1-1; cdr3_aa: CASSPRQDTEAFF
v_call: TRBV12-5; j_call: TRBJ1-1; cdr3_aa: CASGLGLGLSDTGDVNTEAFF
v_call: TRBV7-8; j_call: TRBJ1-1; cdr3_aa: CASSSTQGNTEAFF
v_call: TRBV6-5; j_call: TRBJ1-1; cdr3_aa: CASSLQGAYTEAFF
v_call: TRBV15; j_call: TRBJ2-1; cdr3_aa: CATSRLKAGTYNEQFF
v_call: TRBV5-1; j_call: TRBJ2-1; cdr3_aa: CASSLGLGLAGGYNEQFF
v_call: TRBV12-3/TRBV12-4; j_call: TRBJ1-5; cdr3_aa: CASSQGGSVGQPQHF
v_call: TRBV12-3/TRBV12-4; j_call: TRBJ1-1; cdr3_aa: CASNAGTRDTEAFF
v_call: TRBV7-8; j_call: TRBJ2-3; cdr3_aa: CASSLVGWTGVDTQYF
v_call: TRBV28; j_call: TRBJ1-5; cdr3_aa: CASNPGEGGYSNQPQHF
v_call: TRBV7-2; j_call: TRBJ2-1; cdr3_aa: CASSPVTSGHNEQFF
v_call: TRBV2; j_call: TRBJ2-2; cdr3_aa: CASRGTSGNTGELFF
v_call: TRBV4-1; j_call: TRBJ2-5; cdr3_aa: CASSQDEQGVETQYF
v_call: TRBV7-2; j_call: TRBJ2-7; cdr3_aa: CASSLAPGQGGEQYF
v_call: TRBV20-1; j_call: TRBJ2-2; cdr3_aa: CSARDENGELFF
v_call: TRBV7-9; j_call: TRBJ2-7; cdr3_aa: CASSLGGREQYF
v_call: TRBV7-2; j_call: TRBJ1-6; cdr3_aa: CASSTGNNSPLHF
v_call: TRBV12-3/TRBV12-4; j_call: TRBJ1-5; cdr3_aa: CASSERGQPQHF
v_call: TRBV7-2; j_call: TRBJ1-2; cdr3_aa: CASSLGFNYGYTF
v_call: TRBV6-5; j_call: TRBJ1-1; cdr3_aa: CASKIRADSSAEAFF
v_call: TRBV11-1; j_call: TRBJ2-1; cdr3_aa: CASSLSGTGDNEQFF
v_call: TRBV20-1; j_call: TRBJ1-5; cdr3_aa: CSARAFTGAYSNQPQHF
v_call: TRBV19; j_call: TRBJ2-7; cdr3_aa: CASSDTTGGDYEQYF
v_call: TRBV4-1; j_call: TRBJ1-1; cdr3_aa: CASSQEVGRNTEAFF
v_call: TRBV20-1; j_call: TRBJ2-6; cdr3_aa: CSALYPGANVLTF
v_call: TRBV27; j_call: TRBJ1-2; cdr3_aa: CASTRRSPGYGYTF
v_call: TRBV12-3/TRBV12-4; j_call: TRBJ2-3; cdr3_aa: CASSLTGKSTDTQYF
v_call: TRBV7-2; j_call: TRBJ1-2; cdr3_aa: CASSLSTGAINYGYTF
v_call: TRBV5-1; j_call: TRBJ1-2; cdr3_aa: CASSLTDPRDGYTF
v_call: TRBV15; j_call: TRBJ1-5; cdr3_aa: CATSIFSNQPQHF
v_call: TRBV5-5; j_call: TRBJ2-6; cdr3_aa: CASSLANRRGQANGANVLTF
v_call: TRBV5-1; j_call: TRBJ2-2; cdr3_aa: CASRGVAGSTGELFF
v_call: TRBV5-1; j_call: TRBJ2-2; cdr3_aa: CASSLNSANTGELFF
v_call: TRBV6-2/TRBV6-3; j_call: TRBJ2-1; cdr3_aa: CASSLTETNEQFF
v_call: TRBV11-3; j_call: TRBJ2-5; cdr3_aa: CASSLPVGETQYF
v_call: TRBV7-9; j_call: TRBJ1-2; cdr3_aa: CASSLVGTYYGYTF
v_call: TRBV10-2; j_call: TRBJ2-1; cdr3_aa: CASSDMAGVGNEQFF
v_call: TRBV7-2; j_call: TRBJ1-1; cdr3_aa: CASTLTGGYTEAFF
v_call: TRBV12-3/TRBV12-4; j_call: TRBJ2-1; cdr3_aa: CAGRTSSQQFF